These 25 T cell receptor beta chains originate from one sample sequenced in a study of blood T cell repertoires in COVID-19 (TCRdb year 2020). The library was made by the immunoSEQ multiplex PCR assay. TCRdb took this table from immuneACCESS and kept in-frame rearrangements with V and J called. Such tables lack part of the clones; where checked against another copy, unresolved V genes explain under half of the gap, and the rest is unexplained. The sample profile shows about 210,000 clones; about nine tenths of them were found once. The ten largest account for around 0.72% of the sample. Sample: peripheral blood. These receptors were taken from a man between 40 and 49 years old with acute or convalescent COVID-19.

The rearrangement uses TRBV18 and TRBJ2-3; 9 nucleotides agree with TRBD2. The CDR3 is 17 amino acids. Trimming removed 3 bases from V and 0 bases from J; junction bases left unmatched: 7. The germline V gene encodes CDR1 KGHSH and CDR2 LQKENI. The CDR3 bases are TGTGCCAGCTCACCCCTAAGACTAGCGGCTAGCACAGATACGCAGTATTTT. Translated, it gives CASSPLRLAASTDTQYF.

The V and J genes are TRBV19 and TRBJ2-3; 10 positions match TRBD1. The germline gives CDR1 LNHDA, CDR2 SQIVND (reference sequence). With V trimmed by 10 bases and J by 1 base, 5 bases remained unmatched. The CDR3 contains 14 residues. The DNA of the CDR3 is TGTGCCACGGGGACAGGGGAAGGCACAGATACGCAGTATTTT. It is translated as CATGTGEGTDTQYF.

The chain employs TRBV4-2 and TRBJ2-2, with D possibly being TRBD2 (6 bases). The CDR3 sequence is 15 residues long. With 4 bases removed from V and 2 bases from J, the gap between germline ends came to 11 bases. CDR1 and CDR2 (germline): LGHNA, YNFKEQ. The chain's CDR3 is CASSPGTLNTGELFF. The CDR3 region has the DNA TGTGCCAGCAGCCCAGGGACTCTTAACACCGGGGAGCTGTTTTTT.

In this sample, this clone turned up once. This chain joins TRBV24-1 and TRBJ2-1; D is perhaps TRBD1 (6 bases). The V gene's germline CDR1 is KGHDR and CDR2 SFDVKD. The V end was cut by 4 bases, the J end by 7 bases, with 16 bases between. The CDR3 extends over 15 amino acids. The CDR3 DNA follows: TGTGCCACCAGTGACCATACGGACAGTCTGAATGAGCAGTTCTTC. This encodes CATSDHTDSLNEQFF.

V and J are TRBV7-9 and TRBJ2-1, with TRBD2 as a possible D gene (6 bases). The CDR3 runs 14 residues. V dropped 5 bases and J dropped 7 bases, with 15 bases sitting between them. Germline assignment: CDR1 SEHNR and CDR2 FQNEAQ (reference sequence). CDR3 sequence reads: CASSLTGTRNEQFF. CDR3 DNA sequence: TGTGCCAGCAGCCTTACGGGGACTCGAAATGAGCAGTTCTTC.

V gene TRBV2 combines with J gene TRBJ1-6, with 9 bases identical to TRBD1. After removal of 5 bases from V and 4 bases from J, the junction contained 3 bases not matched to a gene. The germline V gene has CDR1 SNHLY and CDR2 FYNNEI. There are 15 residues in the CDR3. The CDR3 protein is CASSYRGPYNSPLHF. The DNA of the CDR3 is TGTGCCAGCAGTTACAGGGGGCCGTATAATTCACCCCTCCACTTT.

The chain recombines TRBV5-8 with TRBJ1-3; tentatively, D is TRBD1 (5 bases). The CDR3 spans 15 residues. The germline gives CDR1 SGHTS, CDR2 YDEGEE. Trimming cost V 7 bases and J 2 bases, with 16 bases left between them. CDR3 in amino acids: CASPRSGVTGNTIYF. As DNA, the CDR3 is TGTGCCAGCCCAAGGTCGGGGGTGACTGGAAACACCATATATTTT. Combining the CDR3 with reference TRBV5-8 and TRBJ1-3 gives the whole variable domain EAGVTQSPTHLIKTRGQQATLRCSPISGHTSVYWYQQALGLGLQFLLWYDEGEERNRGNFPPRFSGRQFPNYSSELNVNALELEDSALYLCASPRSGVTGNTIYFGEGSWLTVV.

The rearrangement joins TRBV3-1 (or the pseudogene TRBV3-2) to TRBJ2-5; 9 bases are shared with TRBD2. Germline V gene sequence: CDR1 LGHDT, CDR2 YNNKEL (reference sequence). V trimming: 4 bases; J trimming: 4 bases; junction bases outside the gene matches: 4. This CDR3 is built from 14 residues. Here the CDR3 reads CASSRSGGRETQYF. Written as DNA, the CDR3 is TGTGCCAGCAGCCGCAGCGGGGGGAGAGAGACCCAGTACTTC.

Of note for this clone: Possible read error: a much larger clone is one base away. V and J are TRBV5-4 and TRBJ2-6; unclear D gene. With 4 bases removed from V and 0 bases from J, the gap between germline ends came to 2 bases. In germline, CDR1 is SGHNT, CDR2 YYREEE (reference sequence). The CDR3 spans 13 residues. CDR3 amino acids: CASSLSGANVLTF. CDR3 nucleotides: TGTGCCAGCAGCCTCTCTGGGGCCAACGTCCTGACTTTC.

V usage is TRBV28 and J usage is TRBJ1-3; possibly TRBD1 for D (5 bases). The V gene's germline CDR1 is MDHEN and CDR2 SYDVKM. The CDR3 has 14 residues. V lost 11 bases and J lost 1, with 15 bases in between. The CDR3 sequence: CASAPAGSGNTIYF. As DNA, the CDR3 is TGTGCCTCAGCCCCTGCAGGGTCTGGAAACACCATATATTTT.

The V and J genes are TRBV5-1 and TRBJ2-5; D is perhaps TRBD1 (8 bases). CDR3 length: 15 residues. Germline-derived CDR1 and CDR2 are SGHRS and YFSETQ. Deletions cut 4 bases from V and 5 bases from J, with 18 bases between. The CDR3 sequence: CASSRQTGEGETQYF. In DNA, the CDR3 is TGCGCCAGCAGCCGACAGACAGGGGAGGGGGAGACCCAGTACTTC.

This sequence joins TRBV7-2 and TRBJ2-1; D might be TRBD1 (6 bases). CDR3 length: 14 residues. CDR1 is SGHTA, CDR2 FQGNSA, per germline. V was trimmed by 1 base and J by 8 bases, leaving 12 bases between them. The CDR3 bases are TGTGCCAGCAGCTTAGGGGTCAGGGGTGATGAGCAGTTCTTC. Residues: CASSLGVRGDEQFF.

The chain couples TRBV12-3 or TRBV12-4 to TRBJ2-3; 8 nucleotides match TRBD1. V was clipped by 8 bases and J by 5 bases; unmatched bases: 6. This CDR3 region has 13 residues. CDR3 in amino acids: CASSRGPGDTQYF. The DNA for the CDR3 is TGTGCCAGCTCCAGGGGGCCGGGAGATACGCAGTATTTT.

Note on this clone: At one end the junction does not follow the germline gene, possibly because of a read error. CDR3 in DNA: TGCGCCAGCAGCCAAGTCATCTCCGGGACAGGGGCCTTCTTC. Its protein is CASSQVISGTGAFF. The chain links TRBV4-1 to TRBJ2-7, with TRBD1 matching 10 bases. Germline assignment: CDR1 MGHRA and CDR2 YSYEKL. This CDR3 has 14 amino acids.

The rearrangement links TRBV6-5 to TRBJ1-3; weak D call: TRBD1 (5 bases). CDR1 is MNHEY and CDR2 is SVGAGI in the germline V gene. This CDR3 spans 15 amino acids. V was trimmed by 6 bases and J by 4 bases, leaving 16 bases between them. Here the CDR3 DNA reads TGTGCCAGCAGGGCGGGCAGGGAGGACGGAAACACCATATATTTT. Protein: CASRAGREDGNTIYF.

The rearrangement joins TRBV5-5 to TRBJ2-5; no clear D. This CDR3 has 14 amino acids. V lost 0 bases to trimming and J lost 1 base, with 7 bases between them. CDR1 is SGHKS and CDR2 is YYEKEE in the germline V gene (reference sequence). CDR3: CASSLASVQETQYF. As DNA, the CDR3 is TGTGCCAGCAGCTTGGCGTCTGTCCAAGAGACCCAGTACTTC.

V is TRBV28 and J is TRBJ1-2, with a possible D match to TRBD1 (6 bases). Germline loops: CDR1 MDHEN, CDR2 SYDVKM. V was trimmed by 7 bases and J by 4 bases, leaving 13 bases between them. The CDR3 consists of 13 residues. CDR3 DNA: TGTGCCAGCACCTTGGGACACCTCTATGGCTACACCTTC. Its translation is CASTLGHLYGYTF.

J is TRBJ2-7 and V is TRBV9; D is undetermined. Germline V gives CDR1 SGDLS, CDR2 YYNGEE. The CDR3 has 13 amino acids. Trimming removed 4 bases at V and 6 bases at J, with 14 bases between. The CDR3: CASSPPRTTEQYF. The CDR3 DNA is TGTGCCAGCAGCCCTCCCCGCACTACCGAGCAGTACTTC.

The V call is TRBV11-2, the J call TRBJ1-1, with 9 bases that match TRBD1. Trimming removed 2 bases from V and 4 bases from J; junction bases left unmatched: 5. CDR3 size: 15 residues. Germline V gene data show CDR1 as SGHAT and CDR2 as FQNNGV. In nucleotides, the CDR3 is TGTGCCAGCAGCTTACGACAGGGGGGGTTCACTGAAGCTTTCTTT. As protein: CASSLRQGGFTEAFF.

A few counts support this clone. This chain joins TRBV4-3 and TRBJ2-1; TRBD2 aligns across 15 bases. After removal of 5 bases from V and 6 bases from J, the junction contained 11 bases not matched to a gene. The CDR3 spans 18 residues. CDR1 LGHNA and CDR2 YSLEER come from the germline V gene. CDR3 nucleotide sequence: TGCGCCAGCAGCAAGTTAACAGGACTAGCGGGAGGGGGCAATGAGCAGTTCTTC. It encodes CASSKLTGLAGGGNEQFF.

The J gene is TRBJ2-7, the V gene TRBV28; D is possibly TRBD1 (6 bases). Germline assignment: CDR1 MDHEN and CDR2 SYDVKM. The CDR3 extends over 16 amino acids. Trimming removed 3 bases from V and 3 bases from J, with 18 bases in between. The CDR3 coding sequence is TGTGCCAGCAGTTTTTCGGGACACCCGAACCTCTACGAGCAGTACTTC. The encoded protein is CASSFSGHPNLYEQYF.

The chain is built from TRBV10-1 and TRBJ1-1; D remains ambiguous. The CDR3 has 16 residues. The V gene's germline CDR1 is WNHNN and CDR2 SYGVQD (reference sequence). The ends were cut back, 3 bases at V and 0 bases at J, with 14 bases in the middle. CDR3: CASSDPVDGMNTEAFF. The CDR3 DNA reads as TGCGCCAGCAGTGACCCCGTGGACGGGATGAACACTGAAGCTTTCTTT.

This chain uses TRBV5-1 with TRBJ1-4, with a possible D match to TRBD1 (6 bases). CDR3 size: 14 residues. Germline lookup yields CDR1 SGHRS and CDR2 YFSETQ. Trimming cost V 4 bases and J 8 bases, with 15 bases left between them. For the CDR3, the DNA is TGCGCCAGCAGCGGAACAGGGTTCGGGGAAAAACTGTTTTTT. Protein: CASSGTGFGEKLFF.

This chain uses TRBV9 with TRBJ2-1; 11 nucleotides align to TRBD2. CDR1 is SGDLS, CDR2 YYNGEE, per germline. The CDR3 sequence is 15 residues long. V gave up 0 bases and J gave up 9 bases; unmatched junction bases: 5. CDR3 sequence: CASSVATSGIGEQFF. CDR3 coding DNA: TGTGCCAGCAGCGTAGCGACTAGCGGGATTGGTGAGCAGTTCTTC.

There are a few counts of this clone. The chain employs TRBV29-1 and TRBJ1-1, with D perhaps TRBD1 (6 bases). The CDR3 length is 13 residues. Germline V CDR1 and CDR2: SQVTM, ANQGSEA. Trimming stripped 4 bases from V and 0 bases from J, with 9 bases between. CDR3 nucleotide sequence: TGCAGCGTTGGGGGGCGGATGAACACTGAAGCTTTCTTT. Translated: CSVGGRMNTEAFF. The variable domain in full, completed from reference TRBV29-1 and TRBJ1-1, reads SAVISQKPSRDICQRGTSLTIQCQVDSQVTMMFWYRQQPGQSLTLIATANQGSEATYESGFVIDKFPISRPNLTFSTLTVSNMSPEDSSIYLCSVGGRMNTEAFFGQGTRLTVV.